A single sample gave rise to the 5 T cell receptor beta chains below, sequenced in a study of early T cells in non-severe SARS-CoV-2 infection. From the 5' RACE reads, TCRdb called clonotypes with MiXCR, one entry per CDR3 protein. The table includes 25,000 to 30,000 distinct CDR3 sequences, roughly 9.7% detected once. The specimen sequenced was whole blood. The source of these receptors is an adult who was a healthcare worker with PCR-confirmed SARS-CoV-2 infection or an uninfected control (not recorded which).

This clonotype was observed at least ten times. J is TRBJ1-2 and V is TRBV6-5; D is undetermined. Germline values: CDR1 MNHEY, CDR2 SVGAGI. This CDR3 comprises 12 residues. V was trimmed by 4 bases and J by 4 bases, leaving 7 bases between them. This CDR3 is CASSSGSYGYTF. The CDR3 bases are TGTGCCAGCAGTTCGGGATCCTATGGCTACACCTTC.

This clonotype was seen a handful of times. The rearrangement uses TRBV20-1 and TRBJ2-7; the D is unclear. V dropped 6 bases and J dropped 4 bases, with 13 bases sitting between them. This CDR3 is built from 12 residues. Germline CDR1 DFQATT, CDR2 SNEGSKA (reference sequence). CDR3 nucleotide sequence: TGCAGTGCCAACAGAGGCTTGTACGAGCAGTACTTC. This sequence encodes CSANRGLYEQYF.

This clonotype has at least ten counts. The chain is built from TRBV7-3 and TRBJ2-3; D possibly matches TRBD1 or TRBD2 (5 bases each). Germline CDR1 and CDR2: SGHTA and FQGTGA. V was shortened by 2 bases and J by 1 base, with 13 bases between the two germline ends. The CDR3 extends over 16 amino acids. The CDR3 region has the DNA TGTGCCAGCAGCTTAGGGGCAGGAGGAGGCACAGATACGCAGTATTTT. Protein sequence: CASSLGAGGGTDTQYF. The full variable domain, its missing parts supplied by reference TRBV7-3 and TRBJ2-3, is GAGVSQTPSNKVTEKGKYVELRCDPISGHTALYWYRQSLGQGPEFLIYFQGTGAADDSGLPNDRFFAVRPEGSVSTLKIQRTERGDSAVYLCASSLGAGGGTDTQYFGPGTRLTVL.

This clonotype has ten or more counts. The chain has TRBV4-3 and TRBJ2-7; TRBD1 agrees at 8 bases. Trimming at V came to 0 bases and at J to 3 bases, leaving 1 base not matched to a gene. Germline V lookup: CDR1 LGHNA, CDR2 YSLEER. This CDR3 region has 14 residues. This CDR3 is CASSQDGQGYEQYF. CDR3 bases: TGCGCCAGCAGCCAAGATGGACAGGGCTACGAGCAGTACTTC.

V usage is TRBV11-1 and J usage is TRBJ1-1; possible D gene TRBD1, 5 bases. Germline CDR1 reads SGHAT; CDR2 reads FQDESV (reference sequence). CDR3 length: 14 residues. V lost 5 bases and J lost 4, with 14 bases in between. The CDR3 DNA reads TGTGCCAGCAGCCGCGCCGCGGGGGGCACTGAAGCTTTCTTT. Translated: CASSRAAGGTEAFF.